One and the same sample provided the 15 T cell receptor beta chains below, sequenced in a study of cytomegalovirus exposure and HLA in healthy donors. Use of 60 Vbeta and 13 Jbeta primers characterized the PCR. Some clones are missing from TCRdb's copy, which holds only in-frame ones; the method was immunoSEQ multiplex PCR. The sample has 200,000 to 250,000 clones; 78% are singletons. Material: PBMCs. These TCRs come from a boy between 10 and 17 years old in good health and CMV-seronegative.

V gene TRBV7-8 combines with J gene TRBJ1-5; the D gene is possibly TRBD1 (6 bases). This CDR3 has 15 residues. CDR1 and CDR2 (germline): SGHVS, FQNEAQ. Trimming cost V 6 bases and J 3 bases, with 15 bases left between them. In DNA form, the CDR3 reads TGTGCCAGCAGTCAGGACAGACGGGCCAATCAGCCCCAGCATTTT. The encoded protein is CASSQDRRANQPQHF.

The CDR3 nucleotides are TGTGCCAGCAGCCGAGGGGGGGAACTGTTTTTT. This encodes CASSRGGELFF. The rearrangement uses TRBV6-5 and TRBJ1-4, with D perhaps TRBD1 (6 bases). This CDR3 contains 11 residues. Trimming pared 6 bases from V and 12 bases from J, leaving 11 bases between. The germline V gene encodes CDR1 MNHEY and CDR2 SVGAGI.

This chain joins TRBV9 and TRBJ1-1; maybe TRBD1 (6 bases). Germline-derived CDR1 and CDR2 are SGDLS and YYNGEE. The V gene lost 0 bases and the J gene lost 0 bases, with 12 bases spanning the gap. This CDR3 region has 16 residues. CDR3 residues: CASSVGGGGLNTEAFF. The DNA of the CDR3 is TGTGCCAGCAGCGTAGGGGGCGGGGGCTTGAACACTGAAGCTTTCTTT. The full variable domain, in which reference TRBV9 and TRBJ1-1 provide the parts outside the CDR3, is DSGVTQTPKHLITATGQRVTLRCSPRSGDLSVYWYQQSLDQGLQFLIQYYNGEERAKGNILERFSAQQFPDLHSELNLSSLELGDSALYFCASSVGGGGLNTEAFFGQGTRLTVV.

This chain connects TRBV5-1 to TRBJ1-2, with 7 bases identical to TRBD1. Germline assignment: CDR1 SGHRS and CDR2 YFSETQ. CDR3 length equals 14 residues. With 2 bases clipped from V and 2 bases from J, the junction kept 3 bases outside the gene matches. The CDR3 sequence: CASSLQGLNYGYTF. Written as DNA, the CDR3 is TGCGCCAGCAGCTTACAGGGGCTGAACTATGGCTACACCTTC.

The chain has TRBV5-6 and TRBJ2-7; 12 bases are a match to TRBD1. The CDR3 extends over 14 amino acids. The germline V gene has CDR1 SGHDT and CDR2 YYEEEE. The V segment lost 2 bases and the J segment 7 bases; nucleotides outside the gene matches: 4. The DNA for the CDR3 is TGTGCCAGCAGCTTAGGGACAGGGGGCCGGGAGCAGTACTTC. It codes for CASSLGTGGREQYF.

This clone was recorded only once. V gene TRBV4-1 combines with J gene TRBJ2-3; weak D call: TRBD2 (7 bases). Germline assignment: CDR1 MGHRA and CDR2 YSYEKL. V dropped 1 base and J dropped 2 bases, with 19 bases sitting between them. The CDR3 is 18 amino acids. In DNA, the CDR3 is TGCGCCAGCAGCCAAGGTTTGTTCCGCGGGGGCTCCACAGATACGCAGTATTTT. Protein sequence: CASSQGLFRGGSTDTQYF.

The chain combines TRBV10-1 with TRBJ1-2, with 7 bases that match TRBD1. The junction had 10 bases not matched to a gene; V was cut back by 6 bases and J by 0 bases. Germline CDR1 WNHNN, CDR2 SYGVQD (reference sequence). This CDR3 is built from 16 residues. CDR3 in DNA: TGCGCCAGCAGCAGATCAAGGGACAGCTCTAACTATGGCTACACCTTC. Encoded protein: CASSRSRDSSNYGYTF.

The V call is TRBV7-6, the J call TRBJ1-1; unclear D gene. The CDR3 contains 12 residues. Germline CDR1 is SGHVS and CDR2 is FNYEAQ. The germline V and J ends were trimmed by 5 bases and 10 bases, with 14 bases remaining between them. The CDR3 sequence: CASSPPGSGAFF. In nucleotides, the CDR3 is TGTGCCAGCAGCCCGCCGGGATCCGGAGCTTTCTTT.

The CDR3 sequence: CASSGPGAYEQYF. The CDR3, as DNA: TGTGCCAGCAGTGGACCAGGGGCCTACGAGCAGTACTTC. The chain joins TRBV25-1 to TRBJ2-7; TRBD1 is a possible D gene (6 bases). CDR3 length: 13 residues. The germline V gene encodes CDR1 MGHDK and CDR2 SYGVNS. Trimming stripped 4 bases from V and 2 bases from J, with 9 bases between.

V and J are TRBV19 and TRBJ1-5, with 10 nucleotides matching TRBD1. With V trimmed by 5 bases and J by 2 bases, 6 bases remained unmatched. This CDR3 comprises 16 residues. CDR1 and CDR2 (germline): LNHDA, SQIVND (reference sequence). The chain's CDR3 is CASSWRQGAGNQPQHF. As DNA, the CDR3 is TGTGCCAGTAGTTGGCGACAGGGGGCAGGCAATCAGCCCCAGCATTTT.

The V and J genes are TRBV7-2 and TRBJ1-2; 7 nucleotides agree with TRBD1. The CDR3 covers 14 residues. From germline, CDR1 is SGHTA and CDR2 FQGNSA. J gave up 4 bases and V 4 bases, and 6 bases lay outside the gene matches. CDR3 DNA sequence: TGTGCCAGCAGCTCGACAGGGTGGGGCTATGGCTACACCTTC. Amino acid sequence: CASSSTGWGYGYTF.

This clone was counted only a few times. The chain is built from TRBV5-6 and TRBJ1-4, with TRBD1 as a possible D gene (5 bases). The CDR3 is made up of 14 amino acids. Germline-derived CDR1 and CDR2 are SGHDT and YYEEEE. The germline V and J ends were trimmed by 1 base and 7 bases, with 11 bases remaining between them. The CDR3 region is CASSLRGGGEKLFF. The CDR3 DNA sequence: TGTGCCAGCAGCTTGCGTGGGGGAGGTGAAAAACTGTTTTTT.

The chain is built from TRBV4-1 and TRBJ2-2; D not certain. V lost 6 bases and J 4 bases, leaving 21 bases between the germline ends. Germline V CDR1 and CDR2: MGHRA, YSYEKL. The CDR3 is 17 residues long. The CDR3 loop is CASSPTIDLTATGELFF. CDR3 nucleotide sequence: TGCGCCAGCAGTCCTACTATCGATCTAACCGCCACCGGGGAGCTGTTTTTT.

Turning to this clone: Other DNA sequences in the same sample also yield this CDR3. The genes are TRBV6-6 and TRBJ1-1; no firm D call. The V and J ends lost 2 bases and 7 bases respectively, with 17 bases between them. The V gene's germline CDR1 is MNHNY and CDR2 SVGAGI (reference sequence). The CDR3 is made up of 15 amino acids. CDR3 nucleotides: TGTGCCAGCAGTTACCGGAAGGGCGAGGAGGGTGAAGCTTTCTTT. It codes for CASSYRKGEEGEAFF.

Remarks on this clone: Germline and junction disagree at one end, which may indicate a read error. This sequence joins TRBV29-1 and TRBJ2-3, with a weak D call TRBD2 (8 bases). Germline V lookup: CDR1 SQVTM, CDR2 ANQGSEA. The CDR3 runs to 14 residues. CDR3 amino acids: CSVEFTGGTDAQYF. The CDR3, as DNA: TGCAGCGTTGAATTTACGGGGGGGACAGATGCGCAGTATTTT.